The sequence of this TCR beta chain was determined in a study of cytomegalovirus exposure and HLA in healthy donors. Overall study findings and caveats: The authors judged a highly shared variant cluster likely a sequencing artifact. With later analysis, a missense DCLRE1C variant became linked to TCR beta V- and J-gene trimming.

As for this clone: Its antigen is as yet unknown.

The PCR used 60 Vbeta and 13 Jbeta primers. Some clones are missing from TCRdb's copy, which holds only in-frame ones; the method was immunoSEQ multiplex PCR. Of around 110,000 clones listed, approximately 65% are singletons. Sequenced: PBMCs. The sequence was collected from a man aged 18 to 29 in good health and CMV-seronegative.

The CDR3 is CASSLGVFGDEQYF. For the CDR3, the DNA is TGTGCCAGTAGCTTAGGGGTATTTGGGGACGAGCAGTACTTC. The V and J genes are TRBV19 and TRBJ2-7; D perhaps matches TRBD1 (5 bases). Germline CDR1 LNHDA, CDR2 SQIVND (reference sequence). Between the trimmed V and J ends, which lost 6 bases and 5 bases, there was a span of 17 bases. The CDR3 length is 14 residues.